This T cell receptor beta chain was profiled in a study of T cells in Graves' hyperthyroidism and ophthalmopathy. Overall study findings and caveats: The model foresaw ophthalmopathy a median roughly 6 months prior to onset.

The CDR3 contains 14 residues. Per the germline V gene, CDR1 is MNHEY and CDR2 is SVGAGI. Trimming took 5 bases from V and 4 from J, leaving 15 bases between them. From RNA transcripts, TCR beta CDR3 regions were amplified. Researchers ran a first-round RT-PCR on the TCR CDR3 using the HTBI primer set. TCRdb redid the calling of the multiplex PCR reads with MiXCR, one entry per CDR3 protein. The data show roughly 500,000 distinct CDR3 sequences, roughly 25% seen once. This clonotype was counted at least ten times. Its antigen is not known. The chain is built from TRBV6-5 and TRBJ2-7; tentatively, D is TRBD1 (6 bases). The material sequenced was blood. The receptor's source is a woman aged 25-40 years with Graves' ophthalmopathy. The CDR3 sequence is CASSNPRGMYEQYF. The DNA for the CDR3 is TGTGCCAGCAGTAACCCCAGGGGTATGTACGAGCAGTACTTC.